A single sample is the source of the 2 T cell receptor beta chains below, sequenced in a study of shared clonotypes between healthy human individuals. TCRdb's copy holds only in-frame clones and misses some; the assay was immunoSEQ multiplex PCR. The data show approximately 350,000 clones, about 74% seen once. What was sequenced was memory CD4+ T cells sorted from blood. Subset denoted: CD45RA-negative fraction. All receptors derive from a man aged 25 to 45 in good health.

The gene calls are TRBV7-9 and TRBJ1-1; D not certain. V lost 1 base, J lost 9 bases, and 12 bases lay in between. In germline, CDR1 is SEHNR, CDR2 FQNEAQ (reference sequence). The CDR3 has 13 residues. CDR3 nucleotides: TGTGCCAGCAGCTTAGATTCTGGAACTCAAGCTTTCTTT. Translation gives CASSLDSGTQAFF.

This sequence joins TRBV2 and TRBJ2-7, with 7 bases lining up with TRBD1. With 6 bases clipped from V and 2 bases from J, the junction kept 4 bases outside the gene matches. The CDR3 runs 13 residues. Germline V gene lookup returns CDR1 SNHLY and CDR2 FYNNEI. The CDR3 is CASSSDRAYEQYF. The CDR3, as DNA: TGTGCCAGCAGCTCCGACAGGGCCTACGAGCAGTACTTC.